What follows are 19 T cell receptor beta chains derived from one specimen sequenced in a study of PD-1 blockade in classical Hodgkin lymphoma (dated by TCRdb to 2019 to 2021). This specimen's time point label, interpreted: cycle 4 day 1 (C4D1), after 5 to 7 weeks of nivolumab. Relapse after autologous stem cell transplantation had occurred in all trial patients, and cohorts A, B and C were distinguished by prior brentuximab vedotin exposure. The method was the immunoSEQ multiplex PCR assay. TCRdb carries this immuneACCESS record with in-frame sequences only. Its versions omit some clonotypes, under half of them owing to an unresolved V gene in the studies checked, with the rest unexplained. This sample has around 24,000 clones in its table, and 70% to 85% of those were observed once. Roughly 23% of the sample is held by the ten biggest clonotypes. The specimen was peripheral blood mononuclear cells (PBMCs), collected before the fourth cycle of nivolumab. These receptors were collected from a human donor with classical Hodgkin lymphoma.

J is TRBJ2-7 and V is TRBV28, with 8 bases fitting TRBD1. The CDR3 consists of 11 residues. The germline V gene has CDR1 MDHEN and CDR2 SYDVKM. J lost 11 bases, V lost 5 bases, and 5 bases had no gene match. The DNA for the CDR3 is TGTGCCAGCAGTGTCGACAGGGGAAAGTACTTC. As protein: CASSVDRGKYF.

This rearrangement joins TRBV9 to TRBJ1-2, with D possibly TRBD1 on 6 matching bases. Trimming cost V 0 bases and J 1 base, with 10 bases left between them. Germline CDR1 and CDR2: SGDLS and YYNGEE. The CDR3 runs to 15 residues. DNA of the CDR3: TGTGCCAGCAGCGTAGCAGGGGCCGTTAACTATGGCTACACCTTC. This codes for CASSVAGAVNYGYTF.

The V call is TRBV30, the J call TRBJ1-6, with D hard to call. The CDR3 has 16 residues. Per germline, CDR1 GTSNPN and CDR2 SVGIG (reference sequence). V was trimmed by 4 bases and J by 5 bases, leaving 18 bases between them. This CDR3 is CAWNPPVVGNNSPLHF. The CDR3 nucleotides read TGTGCCTGGAACCCCCCCGTGGTAGGGAATAATTCACCCCTCCACTTT.

About this clone itself: An end of the junction differs from the germline gene, which may be a read error. The chain joins TRBV7-9 to TRBJ2-5, with a possible D match to TRBD2 (6 bases). Germline V CDR1 and CDR2: SEHNR, FQNEAQ (reference sequence). This CDR3 has 15 amino acids. CDR3 residues: CAGSLERVRGETQYF. Here the CDR3 DNA reads TGTGCCGGCAGCTTAGAACGGGTCCGGGGGGAGACCCAGTACTTC. The whole variable domain, remainder taken from reference TRBV7-9 and TRBJ2-5, is DTGVSQNPRHKITKRGQNVTFRCDPISEHNRLYWYRQTLGQGPEFLTYFQNEAQLEKSRLLSDRFSAERPKGSFSTLEIQRTEQGDSAMYLCAGSLERVRGETQYFGPGTRLLVL.

The rearrangement links TRBV27 to TRBJ1-1; unclear D gene. Germline CDR1 and CDR2: MNHEY and SMNVEV (reference sequence). Trimming took 11 bases from V and 2 from J, leaving 12 bases between them. This CDR3 contains 12 residues. CDR3 residues: CAVRALNTEAFF. The CDR3 coding sequence is TGTGCCGTCCGGGCCTTAAACACTGAAGCTTTCTTT.

CDR3 residues: CASSYSTTGELFF. The CDR3 DNA is TGTGCCAGCAGTTACTCGACTACCGGGGAGCTGTTTTTT. This rearrangement joins TRBV6-5 to TRBJ2-2; no firm D call. The CDR3 consists of 13 residues. Looked up from germline, CDR1 is MNHEY and CDR2 is SVGAGI. The germline V and J ends were trimmed by 0 bases and 5 bases, with 4 bases remaining between them.

The chain has TRBV7-3 and TRBJ2-2, with 7 bases lining up with TRBD2. The CDR3 has 15 residues. CDR1 is SGHTA and CDR2 is FQGTGA in the germline V gene. V was clipped by 7 bases and J by 3 bases; unmatched bases: 8. The CDR3 DNA follows: TGTGCCAGCACCCTTGGGGGGAGGGACACCGGGGAGCTGTTTTTT. Amino acid sequence: CASTLGGRDTGELFF. The variable domain in full, with the rest retrieved from reference TRBV7-3 and TRBJ2-2, is GAGVSQTPSNKVTEKGKYVELRCDPISGHTALYWYRQSLGQGPEFLIYFQGTGAADDSGLPNDRFFAVRPEGSVSTLKIQRTERGDSAVYLCASTLGGRDTGELFFGEGSRLTVL.

CDR3 residues: CASSTASQGNEQYF. For the CDR3, the DNA is TGTGCCAGCAGTACCGCCTCACAGGGAAACGAGCAGTACTTC. This rearrangement joins TRBV27 to TRBJ2-7; a possible D gene is TRBD1 (6 bases). The CDR3 spans 14 residues. V shed 5 bases and J shed 5 bases, with 16 bases lying between them. Germline V gene lookup returns CDR1 MNHEY and CDR2 SMNVEV (reference sequence).

This clone has only one observation. V is TRBV18 and J is TRBJ2-7; 7 positions match TRBD1. Losses at the gene ends were 3 bases for V and 5 bases for J; bases not matched to a gene: 7. This CDR3 is built from 14 residues. From germline, CDR1 is KGHSH and CDR2 LQKENI. CDR3 bases: TGTGCCAGCTCACCGTACAGGGGCCCCAACGAGCAGTACTTC. Translated, it gives CASSPYRGPNEQYF.

This rearrangement joins TRBV5-5 to TRBJ1-3, with 7 bases fitting TRBD1. The V gene's germline CDR1 is SGHKS and CDR2 YYEKEE (reference sequence). The CDR3 contains 15 residues. The V and J ends lost 0 bases and 7 bases, in that order; junction bases with no gene match: 7. The CDR3 DNA follows: TGTGCCAGCAGCTTGGGGCGACAGGGTCGGAACACCATATATTTT. As protein: CASSLGRQGRNTIYF.

The chain is built from TRBV27 and TRBJ2-7; D is perhaps TRBD1 (6 bases). The germline V gene encodes CDR1 MNHEY and CDR2 SMNVEV (reference sequence). CDR3 length: 11 amino acids. The germline V and J ends were trimmed by 6 bases and 6 bases, with 9 bases remaining between them. The CDR3 sequence is CASRTGAEQYF. As DNA, the CDR3 is TGTGCCAGCAGGACAGGAGCCGAGCAGTACTTC.

V usage is TRBV7-2 and J usage is TRBJ2-1, with D perhaps TRBD2 (6 bases). V dropped 5 bases and J dropped 4 bases, with 15 bases sitting between them. CDR3 size: 15 residues. The germline V gene has CDR1 SGHTA and CDR2 FQGNSA. The CDR3 coding sequence is TGTGCCAGCAGCCCCTCGCGGGATAGATACAATGAGCAGTTCTTC. Its translation is CASSPSRDRYNEQFF.

This chain connects TRBV6-1 to TRBJ1-1; 8 bases fit TRBD1. The CDR3 contains 15 residues. The V segment lost 7 bases and the J segment 4 bases; nucleotides outside the gene matches: 11. From germline, CDR1 is MNHNS and CDR2 SASEGT. This CDR3 reads CASIDRGERATEAFF. The CDR3, as DNA: TGTGCCAGCATCGACAGGGGCGAGAGGGCCACTGAAGCTTTCTTT.

This clone is labeled medium-sized. V and J are TRBV15 and TRBJ2-5; 9 bases are shared with TRBD2. The CDR3 runs to 13 residues. In germline, CDR1 is LNHNV, CDR2 YYDKDF (reference sequence). Trimming took 6 bases from V and 4 from J; bases not matched to a gene: 3. The CDR3 protein is CATSLLAGETQYF. As DNA, the CDR3 is TGTGCCACCAGTTTACTAGCGGGAGAGACCCAGTACTTC.

This clone was seen a few times. The rearrangement links TRBV2 to TRBJ1-2; no definite D call. The V end was cut by 8 bases, the J end by 8 bases, with 18 bases between. The CDR3 spans 13 residues. Germline V gene sequence: CDR1 SNHLY, CDR2 FYNNEI. CDR3 protein: CASRPGGGEGYTF. CDR3 nucleotides: TGTGCCAGCCGGCCCGGAGGTGGAGAGGGCTACACCTTC.

In this sample, this clone is medium-sized (0.01 to 0.1%). This specimen includes other DNA sequences encoding the same CDR3. The rearrangement links TRBV11-3 to TRBJ2-2; D uncertain. Per germline, CDR1 SGHNT and CDR2 YENEEA. This CDR3 region has 13 residues. Trimming shortened V by 0 bases and J by 4 bases, and 3 bases separated the two germline ends. CDR3 in amino acids: CASSLDFTGELFF. Here the CDR3 DNA reads TGTGCCAGCAGCTTAGACTTCACCGGGGAGCTGTTTTTT.

The V and J genes are TRBV5-1 and TRBJ1-3; D ambiguous. Trimming left V 0 bases short and J 1 base short, with 5 bases between. This CDR3 comprises 14 residues. Per germline, CDR1 SGHRS and CDR2 YFSETQ. Here the CDR3 reads CASSLGLSGNTIYF. In DNA, the CDR3 is TGCGCCAGCAGCTTGGGACTTTCTGGAAACACCATATATTTT.

The chain recombines TRBV5-1 with TRBJ1-2; no reliable D call. This CDR3 has 14 residues. The V gene's germline CDR1 is SGHRS and CDR2 YFSETQ. V lost 3 bases to trimming and J lost 5 bases, with 14 bases between them. CDR3 nucleotides: TGCGCCAGCAGCTCGGAGGAGACGGGATATGGCTACACCTTC. This gives the protein CASSSEETGYGYTF.

This clone was seen more than once but under ten times. The genes are TRBV6-6 and TRBJ1-2; D possibly corresponds to TRBD1 (5 bases). CDR3 size: 14 residues. The V gene's germline CDR1 is MNHNY and CDR2 SVGAGI (reference sequence). V lost 5 bases and J lost 1, with 11 bases in between. The CDR3 reads CASSTDQGNYGYTF. The CDR3 DNA sequence: TGTGCCAGCAGTACGGACCAGGGTAACTATGGCTACACCTTC.